This T cell receptor (beta chain) derives from a study of cytomegalovirus exposure and HLA in healthy donors. In this sample, this clone turned up a few times. PCR employed 60 Vbeta and 13 Jbeta primers. Measured with immunoSEQ multiplex PCR; TCRdb has only the in-frame clones, and not every one. The sample has roughly 180,000 clones, 60% to 85% seen once. J lost 6 bases, V lost 4 bases, and 7 bases had no gene match. From germline, CDR1 is ENHRY and CDR2 SYGVKD. This CDR3 is 14 amino acids long. V usage is TRBV10-3 and J usage is TRBJ2-7, with TRBD1 matching over 9 bases. This clonotype was sampled from a girl aged 10 to 17 in good health and CMV-seropositive. The material sequenced was PBMCs. The CDR3 reads CAISGDRDAAEQYF. In DNA form, the CDR3 reads TGTGCCATCAGTGGGGACAGGGATGCGGCCGAGCAGTACTTC.